One and the same sample provided the 14 T cell receptor beta chains below, sequenced in a study of blood T cell repertoires in COVID-19. Libraries were prepared by immunoSEQ multiplex PCR; TCRdb keeps only in-frame clonotypes and omits some of them. This table holds about 100,000 clones, 75% to 90% found once. The sequenced sample consisted of peripheral blood. These receptors were collected from a man aged 80 or over with acute or convalescent COVID-19.

The chain uses TRBV28 and TRBJ1-2; D is undetermined. Germline V CDR1 and CDR2: MDHEN, SYDVKM. The CDR3 contains 15 residues. With 2 bases removed from V and 0 bases from J, the gap between germline ends came to 10 bases. CDR3 sequence (DNA): TGTGCCAGCAGTTTAGAGCAGGTTACTAACTATGGCTACACCTTC. Its protein product is CASSLEQVTNYGYTF.

This chain uses TRBV19 with TRBJ2-7, with D possibly matching TRBD1 (6 bases). V was pared by 2 bases and J by 4 bases, with 12 bases between. The germline V gene encodes CDR1 LNHDA and CDR2 SQIVND (reference sequence). The CDR3 has 14 residues. The CDR3 nucleotides read TGTGCCAGTAGTATACGAGGGGGTAGGTACGAGCAGTACTTC. Amino acids: CASSIRGGRYEQYF.

This clone was recorded only once. The junction does not match germline at one end; this may be a read error. V gene TRBV6-1 combines with J gene TRBJ2-7; no definite D call. CDR3 size: 11 residues. Germline lookup yields CDR1 MNHNS and CDR2 SASEGT. CDR3 in DNA: TGTGCCAGCAGTTCTAACTACGCGCAGTACTTC. Translation: CASSSNYAQYF.

This clone has only one observation. The V call is TRBV28, the J call TRBJ2-7; perhaps TRBD2 as D (5 bases). The CDR3 runs 14 residues. Trimming stripped 3 bases from V and 8 bases from J, with 17 bases between. In germline, CDR1 is MDHEN, CDR2 SYDVKM. The CDR3 reads CASSLLSSQRQQYF. The CDR3 DNA follows: TGTGCCAGCAGTTTGCTCTCATCGCAGCGGCAGCAGTACTTC. The full variable domain, with the rest looked up from reference TRBV28 and TRBJ2-7, is DVKVTQSSRYLVKRTGEKVFLECVQDMDHENMFWYRQDPGLGLRLIYFSYDVKMKEKGDIPEGYSVSREKKERFSLILESASTNQTSMYLCASSLLSSQRQQYFGPGTRLTVT.

V usage is TRBV28 and J usage is TRBJ2-5; 9 positions match TRBD1. CDR3 length equals 13 residues. Germline V CDR1 and CDR2: MDHEN, SYDVKM. V gave up 7 bases and J gave up 5 bases; unmatched junction bases: 5. The DNA of the CDR3 is TGTGCCAGCACCACAGGGGGCCTGGAGACCCAGTACTTC. It encodes CASTTGGLETQYF.

V gene TRBV9 combines with J gene TRBJ1-1; 7 bases align to TRBD1. The junction had 6 bases not matched to a gene; V was cut back by 3 bases and J by 4 bases. CDR1 SGDLS and CDR2 YYNGEE come from the germline V gene. CDR3 length: 14 residues. CDR3 nucleotides: TGTGCCAGCAGCGCCACAGACAGGGCCACTGAAGCTTTCTTT. This encodes CASSATDRATEAFF. The entire variable domain, with the rest obtained from reference TRBV9 and TRBJ1-1, is as follows: DSGVTQTPKHLITATGQRVTLRCSPRSGDLSVYWYQQSLDQGLQFLIQYYNGEERAKGNILERFSAQQFPDLHSELNLSSLELGDSALYFCASSATDRATEAFFGQGTRLTVV.

This clone was detected only once. This chain joins TRBV7-9 and TRBJ2-5; D might be TRBD2 (6 bases). The CDR3 is 16 amino acids. Per the germline V gene, CDR1 is SEHNR and CDR2 is FQNEAQ (reference sequence). Trimming cost V 5 bases and J 3 bases, with 19 bases left between them. DNA of the CDR3: TGTGCCAGCAGCAAAGCTTCAGTAGCGGTAGAAGAGACCCAGTACTTC. This sequence encodes CASSKASVAVEETQYF.

The chain couples TRBV7-2 to TRBJ2-5; D possibly corresponds to TRBD2 (7 bases). V was shortened by 5 bases and J by 2 bases, with 15 bases between the two germline ends. The CDR3 covers 15 residues. CDR1 is SGHTA and CDR2 is FQGNSA in the germline V gene. The CDR3 here is CASSPLGGPQETQYF. Written as DNA, the CDR3 is TGTGCCAGCAGCCCACTGGGGGGGCCTCAAGAGACCCAGTACTTC. Full variable domain (missing parts from reference TRBV7-2 and TRBJ2-5): GAGVSQSPSNKVTEKGKDVELRCDPISGHTALYWYRQSLGQGLEFLIYFQGNSAPDKSGLPSDRFSAERTGGSVSTLTIQRTQQEDSAVYLCASSPLGGPQETQYFGPGTRLLVL.

This clone appeared a few times. The genes are TRBV21-1 and TRBJ1-4. TRBV21-1 is recorded as a pseudogene. The CDR3 length is 17 residues. The DNA of the CDR3 is TGTGCCAGCAGCCTGCTCCCCCGGACTCAGCTTAATGAAAAACTGTTTTTT. Encoded protein: CASSLLPRTQLNEKLFF.

This sequence joins TRBV5-4 and TRBJ2-1; 9 bases map to TRBD1. The V gene's germline CDR1 is SGHNT and CDR2 YYREEE (reference sequence). V shed 3 bases and J 8 bases; nucleotides not matched to a gene: 6. The CDR3 has 14 amino acids. This chain's CDR3 is CASSSWTGVDEQFF. For the CDR3, the DNA is TGTGCCAGCAGCTCCTGGACAGGGGTGGATGAGCAGTTCTTC.

In DNA form, the CDR3 reads TGTGCCAGCAGCTTAAGGGGGACAGCTGGGGGGACTGAAGCTTTCTTT. This translates into CASSLRGTAGGTEAFF. The chain links TRBV11-1 to TRBJ1-1; 7 nucleotides line up with TRBD1. The CDR3 is made up of 16 amino acids. CDR1 and CDR2 from the germline V gene are SGHAT and FQDESV (reference sequence). V lost 2 bases and J lost 5; bases outside the gene matches: 11.

This rearrangement joins TRBV29-1 to TRBJ2-2, with 10 bases aligning to TRBD1. CDR1 SQVTM and CDR2 ANQGSEA come from the germline V gene. V gave up 6 bases and J gave up 3 bases; unmatched junction bases: 4. The length of the CDR3 is 14 residues. CDR3 in amino acids: CSVKTGGDTGELFF. The CDR3 DNA reads as TGCAGCGTAAAGACAGGGGGCGACACCGGGGAGCTGTTTTTT.

The rearrangement uses TRBV5-1 and TRBJ2-2, with D tentatively TRBD2 (6 bases). The CDR3 consists of 13 residues. Germline loops: CDR1 SGHRS, CDR2 YFSETQ. The V end lost 4 bases, the J end lost 7 bases, and 11 bases lay between the germline ends. The CDR3 DNA is TGCGCCAGCAGCCTGCGGGAAAACGGGGAGCTGTTTTTT. This gives the protein CASSLRENGELFF.

The J gene is TRBJ2-4, the V gene TRBV2; D is perhaps TRBD1 (6 bases). The CDR3 runs to 13 residues. Trimming removed 7 bases at V and 15 bases at J, with 22 bases between. Germline loops: CDR1 SNHLY, CDR2 FYNNEI. This chain's CDR3 is CASTPMVPDRGYF. The CDR3 DNA reads as TGTGCCAGCACTCCCATGGTCCCGGACAGAGGGTACTTC.